This T cell receptor (beta chain) originates from a study of blood T cells in healthy people across ages. Study-level findings and limits: Among long-lived donors, naive CD4+ cells were more numerous and diversity higher than in aged donors.

This CDR3 is built from 13 residues. Germline CDR1 and CDR2: SGHDT and YYEEEE. The second PCR ran about 6 to 12 cycles with a sample-barcoded 5' primer and J-beta primers. TCRdb reprocessed the 5' RACE reads with MiXCR, giving one entry per CDR3 protein. The sample has roughly 640,000 distinct CDR3 sequences; about 30% are singletons. Each donor's blood draw was around 9.2 milliliters of peripheral blood. PBMCs, at least 6 million per sample, were isolated. With regard to this clonotype: Its cognate antigen is unknown. This sequence may be a read error, since a much larger clone differs from it by one base.

Sequenced input: blood. This clonotype was sampled from a woman over 75 in good health. The chain uses TRBV5-6 and TRBJ2-3, with D possibly matching TRBD1 (5 bases). CDR3 DNA: TGTGCCAGCAGCCCGACCTTAGGGGATATGCAGTATTTT. Its translation: CASSPTLGDMQYF.